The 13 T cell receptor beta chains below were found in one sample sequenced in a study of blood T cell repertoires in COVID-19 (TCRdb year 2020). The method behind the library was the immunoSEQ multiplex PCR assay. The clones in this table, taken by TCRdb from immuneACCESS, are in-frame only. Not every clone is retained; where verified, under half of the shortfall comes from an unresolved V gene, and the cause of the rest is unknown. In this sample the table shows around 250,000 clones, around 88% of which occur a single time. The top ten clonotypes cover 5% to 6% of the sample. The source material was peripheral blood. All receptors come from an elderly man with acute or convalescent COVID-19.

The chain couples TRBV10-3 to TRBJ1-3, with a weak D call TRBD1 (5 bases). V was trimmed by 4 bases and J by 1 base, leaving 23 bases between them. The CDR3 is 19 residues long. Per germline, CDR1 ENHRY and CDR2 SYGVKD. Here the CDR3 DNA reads TGTGCCATCAGTGGGTCGGGGCCAGACAAGTACTCGTCTGGAAACACCATATATTTT. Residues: CAISGSGPDKYSSGNTIYF.

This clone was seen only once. CDR3 coding DNA: TGTGCCAGTGCGCACCATCCTAGCGGGAGCACAGATACGCAGTATTTT. This codes for CASAHHPSGSTDTQYF. The chain joins TRBV19 to TRBJ2-3; 8 bases match TRBD2. Germline V gene sequence: CDR1 LNHDA, CDR2 SQIVND (reference sequence). Trimming removed 8 bases from V and 0 bases from J; junction bases left unmatched: 10. The CDR3 has 16 amino acids.

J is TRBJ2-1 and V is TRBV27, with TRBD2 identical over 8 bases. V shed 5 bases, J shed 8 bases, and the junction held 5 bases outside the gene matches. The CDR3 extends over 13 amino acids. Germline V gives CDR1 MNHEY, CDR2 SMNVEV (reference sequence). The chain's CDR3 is CASSPRTSHEQFF. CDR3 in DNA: TGTGCCAGCAGTCCGCGGACTAGCCATGAGCAGTTCTTC.

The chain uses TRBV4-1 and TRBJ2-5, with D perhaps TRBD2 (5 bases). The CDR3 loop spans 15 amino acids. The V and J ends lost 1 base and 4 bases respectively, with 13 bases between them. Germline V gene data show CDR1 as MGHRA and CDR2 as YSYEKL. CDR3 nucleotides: TGCGCCAGCAGCCAAGGTAGAGGGCTCCTAGAGACCCAGTACTTC. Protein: CASSQGRGLLETQYF.

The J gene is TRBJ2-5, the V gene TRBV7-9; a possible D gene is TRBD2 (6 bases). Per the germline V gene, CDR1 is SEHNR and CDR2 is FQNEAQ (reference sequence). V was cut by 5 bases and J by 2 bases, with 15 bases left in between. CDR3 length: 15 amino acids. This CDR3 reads CASSLTSPLQETQYF. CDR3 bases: TGTGCCAGCAGCCTCACTAGCCCGCTACAAGAGACCCAGTACTTC.

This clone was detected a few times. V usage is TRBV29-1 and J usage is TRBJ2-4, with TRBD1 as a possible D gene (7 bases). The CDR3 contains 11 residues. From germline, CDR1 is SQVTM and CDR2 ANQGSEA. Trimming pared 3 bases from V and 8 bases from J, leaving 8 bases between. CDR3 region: CSVDRGDIQYF. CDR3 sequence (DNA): TGCAGCGTTGACAGGGGGGACATTCAGTACTTC.

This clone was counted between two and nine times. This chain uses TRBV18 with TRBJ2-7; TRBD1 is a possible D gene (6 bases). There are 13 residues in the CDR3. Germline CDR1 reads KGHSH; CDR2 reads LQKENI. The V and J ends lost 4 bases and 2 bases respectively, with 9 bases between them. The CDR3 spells CASSRGQAYEQYF. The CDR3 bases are TGTGCCAGCTCACGGGGGCAGGCCTACGAGCAGTACTTC.

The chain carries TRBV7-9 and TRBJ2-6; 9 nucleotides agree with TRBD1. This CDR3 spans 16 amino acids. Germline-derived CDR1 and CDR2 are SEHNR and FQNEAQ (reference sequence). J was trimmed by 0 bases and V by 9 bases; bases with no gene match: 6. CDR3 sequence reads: CASSTGGLSGANVLTF. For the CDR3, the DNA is TGTGCCAGTTCAACAGGGGGCCTCTCTGGGGCCAACGTCCTGACTTTC.

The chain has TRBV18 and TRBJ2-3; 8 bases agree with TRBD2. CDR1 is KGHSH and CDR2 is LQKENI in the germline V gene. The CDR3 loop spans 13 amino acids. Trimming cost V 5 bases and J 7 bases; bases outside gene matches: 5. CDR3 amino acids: CASSSGGANTQYF. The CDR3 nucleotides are TGTGCCAGCTCATCGGGGGGGGCAAATACGCAGTATTTT.

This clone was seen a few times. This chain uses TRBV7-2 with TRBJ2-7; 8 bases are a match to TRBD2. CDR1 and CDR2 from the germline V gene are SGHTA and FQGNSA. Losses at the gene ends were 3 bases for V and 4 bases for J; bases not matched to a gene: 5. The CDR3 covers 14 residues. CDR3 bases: TGTGCCAGCAGCTTCGAGCGGGAGTGGTACGAGCAGTACTTC. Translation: CASSFEREWYEQYF.

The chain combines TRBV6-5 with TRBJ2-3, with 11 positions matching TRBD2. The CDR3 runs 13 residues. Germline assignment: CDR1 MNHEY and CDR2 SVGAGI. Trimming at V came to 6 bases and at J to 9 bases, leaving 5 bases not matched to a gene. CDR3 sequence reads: CASRTWTSGTQYF. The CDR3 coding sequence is TGTGCCAGCAGGACATGGACTAGCGGGACGCAGTATTTT.

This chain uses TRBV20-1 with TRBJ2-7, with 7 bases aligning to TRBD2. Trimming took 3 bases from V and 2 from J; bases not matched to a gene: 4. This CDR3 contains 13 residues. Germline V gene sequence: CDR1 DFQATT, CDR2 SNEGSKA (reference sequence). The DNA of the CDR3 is TGCAGTGCTAGTCTAGCGGACGCCTACGAGCAGTACTTC. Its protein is CSASLADAYEQYF.

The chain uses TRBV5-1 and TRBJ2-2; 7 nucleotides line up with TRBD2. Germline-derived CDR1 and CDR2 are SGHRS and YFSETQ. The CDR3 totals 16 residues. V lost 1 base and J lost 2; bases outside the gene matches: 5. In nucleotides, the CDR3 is TGCGCCAGCAGCTTGTTCTTGGGACTAAACACCGGGGAGCTGTTTTTT. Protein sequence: CASSLFLGLNTGELFF.